A single T cell receptor beta chain is shown here with its context. Its antigen is undetermined. This specimen belongs to a study of shared clonotypes between healthy human individuals. Naive CD8 cells, CD45RO-negative and positively selected for CCR7, excluded terminally differentiated effector memory CD45RA+ cells. The study ran the assay at deep level. Data came from immunoSEQ multiplex PCR; TCRdb stores just in-frame clones and leaves some out. The sample records some 2.1 million clones, about 95% being singletons. V was clipped by 3 bases and J by 3 bases, with 8 bases between them. The CDR3 totals 13 residues. Germline CDR1 is MNHEY and CDR2 is SVGAGI. Study-wide findings and caveats: Richness estimates generally favored naive over memory subsets. The naive CD4 repertoires of a few donors were compared, and around 5% of clonotypes were shared. Clonotypes shared by all four sorted-subset donors had higher generation probabilities than non-shared clonotypes.

The gene calls are TRBV6-5 and TRBJ2-5, with D unclear. Sequenced: naive CD8+ T cells sorted from blood. The TCR originated in a man in his late teens or twenties in good health. CDR3 in DNA: TGTGCCAGCAGTTATATCTCCGAAGAGACCCAGTACTTC. Residues: CASSYISEETQYF.